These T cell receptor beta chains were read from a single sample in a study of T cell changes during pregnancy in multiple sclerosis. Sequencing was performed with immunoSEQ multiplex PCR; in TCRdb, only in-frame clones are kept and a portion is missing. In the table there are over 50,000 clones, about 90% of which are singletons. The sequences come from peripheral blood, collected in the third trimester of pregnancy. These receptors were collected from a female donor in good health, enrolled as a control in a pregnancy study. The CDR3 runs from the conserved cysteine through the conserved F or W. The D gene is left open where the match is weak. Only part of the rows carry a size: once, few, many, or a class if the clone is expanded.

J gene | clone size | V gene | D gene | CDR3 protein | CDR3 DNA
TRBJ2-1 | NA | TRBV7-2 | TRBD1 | CASSYGQGYNEQFF | TGTGCCAGCAGCTACGGACAGGGCTACAATGAGCAGTTCTTC
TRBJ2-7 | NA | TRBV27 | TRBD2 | CASSFGAGGPQEQYF | TGTGCCAGCAGTTTTGGGGCGGGGGGGCCTCAGGAGCAGTACTTC
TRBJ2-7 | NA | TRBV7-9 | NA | CASSSGVEQYF | TGTGCCAGCAGCTCGGGGGTCGAGCAGTACTTC
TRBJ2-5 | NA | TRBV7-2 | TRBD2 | CASSQRGGGAETQYF | TGTGCCAGCAGCCAGCGGGGCGGGGGGGCCGAGACCCAGTACTTC
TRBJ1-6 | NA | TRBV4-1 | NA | CASSLNDRNNSPLHF | TGCGCCAGCAGCCTCAACGACAGGAATAATTCACCCCTCCACTTT
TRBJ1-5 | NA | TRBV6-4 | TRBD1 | CASSPTGGGNQPQHF | TGTGCCAGCAGCCCGACAGGGGGGGGCAATCAGCCCCAGCATTTT
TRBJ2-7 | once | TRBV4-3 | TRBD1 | CASSRTGSSYEQYF | TGCGCCAGCAGCCGGACAGGGTCGAGTTACGAGCAGTACTTC
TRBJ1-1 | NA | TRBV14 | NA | CASSEFHSSRGAFF | TGTGCCAGCAGCGAGTTCCACAGTTCGCGGGGAGCTTTCTTT
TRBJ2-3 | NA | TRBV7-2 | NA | CASSSPVGNTQYF | TGTGCCAGCAGCTCCCCAGTCGGGAATACGCAGTATTTT
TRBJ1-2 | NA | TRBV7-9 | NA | CASSSMTWDGYTF | TGTGCCAGCAGCTCTATGACTTGGGATGGCTACACCTTC
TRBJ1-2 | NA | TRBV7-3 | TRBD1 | CASSLMQGGGYTF | TGTGCCAGCAGCTTAATGCAGGGGGGTGGCTACACCTTC
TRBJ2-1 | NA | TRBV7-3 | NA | CASSLVAGSYNEQFF | TGTGCCAGCAGCTTAGTGGCGGGCTCCTACAATGAGCAGTTCTTC
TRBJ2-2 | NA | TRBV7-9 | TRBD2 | CASSGSGGTGELFF | TGTGCCAGCAGCGGTAGCGGGGGCACCGGGGAGCTGTTTTTT
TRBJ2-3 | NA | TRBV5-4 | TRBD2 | CASSLALGAGGDTQYF | TGTGCCAGCAGCTTGGCCCTGGGAGCGGGGGGAGATACGCAGTATTTT
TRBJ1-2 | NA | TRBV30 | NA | CAWTVGGYYGYTF | TGTGCCTGGACGGTTGGCGGATACTATGGCTACACCTTC
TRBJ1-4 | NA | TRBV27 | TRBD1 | CASCPGQGYWEKLFF | TGTGCCAGCTGCCCGGGACAGGGTTATTGGGAAAAACTGTTTTTT
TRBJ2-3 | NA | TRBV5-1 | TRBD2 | CASSLGLAVTDTQYF | TGCGCCAGCAGCTTGGGACTAGCGGTTACAGATACGCAGTATTTT
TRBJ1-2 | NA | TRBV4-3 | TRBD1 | CASSLTGAAIYGYTF | TGCGCCAGCAGTCTTACAGGGGCGGCCATCTATGGCTACACCTTC
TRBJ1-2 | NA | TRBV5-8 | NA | CASSRSSGYTF | TGTGCCAGCAGCCGTTCGTCGGGCTACACCTTC
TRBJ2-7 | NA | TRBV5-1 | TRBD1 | CASSYSGQGILDEQYF | TGCGCCAGCAGCTACTCAGGACAGGGAATATTAGACGAGCAGTACTTC
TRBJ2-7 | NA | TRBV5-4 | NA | CASSRQATYEQYF | TGTGCCAGCAGCAGACAAGCAACCTACGAGCAGTACTTC
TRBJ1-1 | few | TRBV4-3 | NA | CASSQGVHRYTEAFF | TGCGCCAGCAGCCAAGGAGTCCACCGCTACACTGAAGCTTTCTTT
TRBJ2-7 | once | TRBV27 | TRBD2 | CASSPGGIEQYF | TGTGCCAGCAGTCCGGGGGGGATCGAGCAGTACTTC
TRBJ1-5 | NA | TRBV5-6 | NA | CASSLYSNQPQHF | TGTGCCAGCAGCCTCTATAGCAATCAGCCCCAGCATTTT
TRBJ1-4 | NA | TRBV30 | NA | CAWSGGPGEKLFF | TGTGCCTGGAGTGGGGGGCCCGGGGAAAAACTGTTTTTT
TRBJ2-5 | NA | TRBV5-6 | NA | CASSLRGWETQYF | TGTGCCAGCAGCTTGAGGGGGTGGGAGACCCAGTACTTC
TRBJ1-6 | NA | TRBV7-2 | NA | CASSIEGPYNSPLHF | TGTGCCAGCTCCATTGAGGGCCCCTATAATTCACCCCTCCACTTT
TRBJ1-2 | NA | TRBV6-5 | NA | CASSYTGQYYGYTF | TGTGCCAGCAGTTACACAGGACAGTACTATGGCTACACCTTC
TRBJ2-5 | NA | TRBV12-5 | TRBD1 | CASGRNRGETQYF | TGTGCTAGTGGACGGAACAGGGGAGAGACCCAGTACTTC
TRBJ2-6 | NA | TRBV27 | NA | CASSISGANVLTF | TGTGCCAGCTCCATTTCTGGGGCCAACGTCCTGACTTTC
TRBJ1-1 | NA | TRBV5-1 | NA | CASSPWESNTEAFF | TGCGCCAGCAGCCCCTGGGAGTCGAACACTGAAGCTTTCTTT
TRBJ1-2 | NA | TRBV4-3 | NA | CASSQEAAYGYTF | TGCGCCAGCAGCCAAGAAGCGGCCTATGGCTACACCTTC
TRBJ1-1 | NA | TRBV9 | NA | CASSPYPREPFF | TGTGCCAGCAGCCCCTATCCCCGGGAGCCTTTCTTT
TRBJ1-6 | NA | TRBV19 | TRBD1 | CASSFRDRGDNSPLHF | TGTGCCAGTAGTTTCCGAGACAGGGGAGATAATTCACCCCTCCACTTT
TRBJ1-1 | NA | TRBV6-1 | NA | CASRRGMNTEAFF | TGTGCCAGCAGGCGGGGGATGAACACTGAAGCTTTCTTT
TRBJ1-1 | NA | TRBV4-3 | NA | CASSQGEGQRAEAFF | TGCGCCAGCAGCCAAGGGGAGGGGCAGAGGGCTGAAGCTTTCTTT
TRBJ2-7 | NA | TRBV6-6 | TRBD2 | CASSPSGGADEQYF | TGTGCCAGCAGCCCAAGCGGGGGGGCCGACGAGCAGTACTTC
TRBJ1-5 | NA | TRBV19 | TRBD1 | CASSMGDRGHRNQPQHF | TGTGCCAGTAGTATGGGGGACAGGGGACATCGCAATCAGCCCCAGCATTTT
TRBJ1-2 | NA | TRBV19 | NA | CASQTGANYGYTF | TGTGCCAGCCAGACAGGAGCTAACTATGGCTACACCTTC
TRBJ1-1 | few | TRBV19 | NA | CASTSDSDTEAFF | TGTGCCAGTACCTCCGACAGCGACACTGAAGCTTTCTTT
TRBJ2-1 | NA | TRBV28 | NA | CASSLSRGFRYNEQFF | TGTGCCAGCAGTTTATCGAGGGGGTTCCGCTACAATGAGCAGTTCTTC